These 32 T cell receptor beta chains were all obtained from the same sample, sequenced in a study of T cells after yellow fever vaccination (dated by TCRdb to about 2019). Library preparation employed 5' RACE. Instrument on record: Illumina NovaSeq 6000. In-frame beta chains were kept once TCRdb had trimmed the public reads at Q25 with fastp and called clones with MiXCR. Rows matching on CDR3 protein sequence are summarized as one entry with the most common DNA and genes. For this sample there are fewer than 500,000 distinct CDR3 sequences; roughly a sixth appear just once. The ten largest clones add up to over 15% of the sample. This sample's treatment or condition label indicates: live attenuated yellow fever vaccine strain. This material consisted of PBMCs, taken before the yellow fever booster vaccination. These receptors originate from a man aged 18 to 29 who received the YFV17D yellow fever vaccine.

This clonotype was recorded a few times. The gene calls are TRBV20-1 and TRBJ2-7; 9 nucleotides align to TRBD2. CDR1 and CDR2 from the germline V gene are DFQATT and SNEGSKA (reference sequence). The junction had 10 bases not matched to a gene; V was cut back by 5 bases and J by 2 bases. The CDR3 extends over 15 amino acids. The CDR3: CSASRGSGGPYEQYV. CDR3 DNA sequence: TGCAGTGCTTCGCGCGGTAGCGGGGGCCCCTACGAGCAGTACGTC.

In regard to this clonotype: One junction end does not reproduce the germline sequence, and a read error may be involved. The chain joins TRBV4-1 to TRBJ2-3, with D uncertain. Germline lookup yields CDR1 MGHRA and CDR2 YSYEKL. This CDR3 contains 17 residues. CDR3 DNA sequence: TGCGCCAGCAACCAACGGGCTTTAGGAATTAGCACAGATACGCAGTATTTT. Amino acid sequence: CASNQRALGISTDTQYF.

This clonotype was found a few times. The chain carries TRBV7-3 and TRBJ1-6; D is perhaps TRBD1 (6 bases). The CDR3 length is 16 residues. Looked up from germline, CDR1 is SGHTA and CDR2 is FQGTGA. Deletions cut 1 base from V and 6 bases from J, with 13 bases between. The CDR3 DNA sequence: TGTGCCAGCAGCTTAAACAGGGCGGGAGGTAATTCACCCCTCCACTTT. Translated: CASSLNRAGGNSPLHF.

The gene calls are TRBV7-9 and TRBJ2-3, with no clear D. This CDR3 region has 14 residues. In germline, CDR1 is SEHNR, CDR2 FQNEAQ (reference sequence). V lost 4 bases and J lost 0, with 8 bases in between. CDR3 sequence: CASSSTRSTDTQYF. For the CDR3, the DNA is TGTGCCAGCAGCTCTACACGTAGCACAGATACGCAGTATTTT.

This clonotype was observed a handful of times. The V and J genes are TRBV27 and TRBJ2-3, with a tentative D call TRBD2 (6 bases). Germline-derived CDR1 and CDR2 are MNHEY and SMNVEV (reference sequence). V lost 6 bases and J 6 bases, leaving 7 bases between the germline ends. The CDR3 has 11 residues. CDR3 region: CASREGDTQYF. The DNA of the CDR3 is TGTGCCAGCAGGGAGGGGGATACGCAGTATTTT.

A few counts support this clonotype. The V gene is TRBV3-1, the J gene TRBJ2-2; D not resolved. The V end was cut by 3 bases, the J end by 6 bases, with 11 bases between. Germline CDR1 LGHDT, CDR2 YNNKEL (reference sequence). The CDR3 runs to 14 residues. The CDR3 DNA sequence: TGTGCCAGCAGCCAGGTGGAAGGTTCCGGGGAGCTGTTTTTT. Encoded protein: CASSQVEGSGELFF. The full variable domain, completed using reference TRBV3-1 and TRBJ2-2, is DTAVSQTPKYLVTQMGNDKSIKCEQNLGHDTMYWYKQDSKKFLKIMFSYNNKELIINETVPNRFSPKSPDKAHLNLHINSLELGDSAVYFCASSQVEGSGELFFGEGSRLTVL.

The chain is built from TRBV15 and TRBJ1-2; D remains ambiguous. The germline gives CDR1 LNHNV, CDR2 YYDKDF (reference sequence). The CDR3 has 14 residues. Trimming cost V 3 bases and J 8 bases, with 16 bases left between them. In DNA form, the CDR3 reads TGTGCCACCAGCAGTTTATCAGATACCCTCGGCTACACCTTC. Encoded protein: CATSSLSDTLGYTF.

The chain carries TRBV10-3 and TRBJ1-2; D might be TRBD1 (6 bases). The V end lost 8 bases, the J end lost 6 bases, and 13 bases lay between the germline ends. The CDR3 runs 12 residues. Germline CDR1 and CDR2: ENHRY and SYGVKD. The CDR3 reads CAILGRGDGYTF. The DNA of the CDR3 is TGTGCCATCCTAGGCAGGGGTGATGGCTACACCTTC.

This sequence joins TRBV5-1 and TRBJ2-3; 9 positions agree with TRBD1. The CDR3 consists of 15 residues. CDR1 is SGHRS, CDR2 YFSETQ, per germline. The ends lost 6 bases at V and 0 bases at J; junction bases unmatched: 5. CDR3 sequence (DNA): TGCGCCAGCAACTGGGGACAGGGAAGCACAGATACGCAGTATTTT. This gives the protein CASNWGQGSTDTQYF.

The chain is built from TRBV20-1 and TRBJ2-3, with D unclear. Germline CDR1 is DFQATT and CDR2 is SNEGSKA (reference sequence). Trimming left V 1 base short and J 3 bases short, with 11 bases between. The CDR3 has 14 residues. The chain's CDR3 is CSARGGKGTDTQYF. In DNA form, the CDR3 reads TGCAGTGCTAGAGGAGGAAAAGGGACAGATACGCAGTATTTT.

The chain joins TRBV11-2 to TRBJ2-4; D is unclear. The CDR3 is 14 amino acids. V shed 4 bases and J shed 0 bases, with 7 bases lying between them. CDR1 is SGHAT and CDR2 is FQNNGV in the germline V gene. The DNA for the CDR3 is TGTGCCAGCAGCTACGATCTAGCCAAAAACATTCAGTACTTC. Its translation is CASSYDLAKNIQYF.

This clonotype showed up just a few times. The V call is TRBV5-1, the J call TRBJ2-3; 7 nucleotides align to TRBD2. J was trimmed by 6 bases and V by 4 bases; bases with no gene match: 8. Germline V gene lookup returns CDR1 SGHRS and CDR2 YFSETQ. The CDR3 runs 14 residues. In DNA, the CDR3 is TGCGCCAGCAGCGTGGGCCTAGCGGTCGATACGCAGTATTTT. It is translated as CASSVGLAVDTQYF.

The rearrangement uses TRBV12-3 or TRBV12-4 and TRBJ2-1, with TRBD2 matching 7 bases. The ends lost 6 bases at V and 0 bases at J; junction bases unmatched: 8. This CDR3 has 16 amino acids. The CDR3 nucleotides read TGTGCCAGCAGACCTAGGGGACTAAGCTCCTACAATGAGCAGTTCTTC. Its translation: CASRPRGLSSYNEQFF.

The CDR3 spells CASSLTGVNSPLHF. The CDR3 DNA follows: TGTGCCAGCAGCTTGACAGGGGTAAATTCACCCCTCCACTTT. V is TRBV7-9 and J is TRBJ1-6; 8 nucleotides line up with TRBD1. This CDR3 is 14 amino acids long. CDR1 and CDR2 from the germline V gene are SEHNR and FQNEAQ (reference sequence). The ends lost 3 bases at V and 7 bases at J; junction bases unmatched: 2. Using reference TRBV7-9 and TRBJ1-6 for the parts outside the CDR3, the full variable domain is DTGVSQNPRHKITKRGQNVTFRCDPISEHNRLYWYRQTLGQGPEFLTYFQNEAQLEKSRLLSDRFSAERPKGSFSTLEIQRTEQGDSAMYLCASSLTGVNSPLHFGNGTRLTVT.

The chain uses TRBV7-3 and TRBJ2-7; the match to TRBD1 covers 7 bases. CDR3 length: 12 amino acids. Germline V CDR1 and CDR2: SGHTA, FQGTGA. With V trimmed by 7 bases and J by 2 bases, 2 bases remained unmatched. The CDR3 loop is CASTQGAYEQYF. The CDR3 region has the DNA TGTGCCAGCACTCAGGGGGCCTACGAGCAGTACTTC.

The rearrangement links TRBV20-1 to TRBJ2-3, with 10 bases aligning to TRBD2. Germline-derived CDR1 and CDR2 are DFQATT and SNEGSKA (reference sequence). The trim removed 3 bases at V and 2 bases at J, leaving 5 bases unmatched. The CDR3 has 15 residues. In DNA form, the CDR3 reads TGCAGTGCTAGTGGTAGCGGGGGGATCACAGATACGCAGTATTTT. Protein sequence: CSASGSGGITDTQYF.

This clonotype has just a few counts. In DNA, the CDR3 is TGTGCCAGCCGGTCCGGGGGGAACACTGAAGCTTTCTTT. Residues: CASRSGGNTEAFF. This chain connects TRBV6-5 to TRBJ1-1, with D possibly matching TRBD1 (5 bases). Germline CDR1 reads MNHEY; CDR2 reads SVGAGI. Trimming removed 8 bases at V and 1 base at J, with 11 bases between. This CDR3 comprises 13 residues.

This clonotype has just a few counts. DNA for the CDR3: TGCGCCAGCAGCCAAGCCGACTGGAACTACAATGAGCAGTTCTTC. Protein: CASSQADWNYNEQFF. The gene calls are TRBV4-1 and TRBJ2-1; D not certain. Trimming pared 1 base from V and 3 bases from J, leaving 10 bases between. From germline, CDR1 is MGHRA and CDR2 YSYEKL. The CDR3 totals 15 residues.

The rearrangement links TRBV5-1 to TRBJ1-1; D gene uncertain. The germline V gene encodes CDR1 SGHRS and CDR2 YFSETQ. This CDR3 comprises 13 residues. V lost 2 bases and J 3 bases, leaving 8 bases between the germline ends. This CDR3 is CASSFSPDTEAFF. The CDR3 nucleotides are TGCGCCAGCAGCTTTTCCCCGGACACTGAAGCTTTCTTT.

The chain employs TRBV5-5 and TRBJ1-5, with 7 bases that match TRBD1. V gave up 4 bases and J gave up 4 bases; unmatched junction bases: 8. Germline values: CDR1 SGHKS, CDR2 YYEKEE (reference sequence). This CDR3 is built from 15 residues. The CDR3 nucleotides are TGTGCCAGCAGCGGAACAGGGGATTGGAATCAGCCCCAGCATTTT. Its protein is CASSGTGDWNQPQHF.

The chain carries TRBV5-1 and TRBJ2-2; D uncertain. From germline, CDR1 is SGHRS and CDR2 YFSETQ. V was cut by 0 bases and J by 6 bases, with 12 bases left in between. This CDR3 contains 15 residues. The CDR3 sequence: CASSLGSLPPGELFF. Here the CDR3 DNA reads TGCGCCAGCAGCTTGGGCTCCTTACCGCCCGGGGAGCTGTTTTTT.

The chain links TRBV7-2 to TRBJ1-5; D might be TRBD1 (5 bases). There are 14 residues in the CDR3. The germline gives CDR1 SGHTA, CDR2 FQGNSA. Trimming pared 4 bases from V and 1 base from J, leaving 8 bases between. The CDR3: CASSSPGSNQPQHF. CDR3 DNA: TGTGCCAGCAGCTCCCCAGGGAGCAATCAGCCCCAGCATTTT.

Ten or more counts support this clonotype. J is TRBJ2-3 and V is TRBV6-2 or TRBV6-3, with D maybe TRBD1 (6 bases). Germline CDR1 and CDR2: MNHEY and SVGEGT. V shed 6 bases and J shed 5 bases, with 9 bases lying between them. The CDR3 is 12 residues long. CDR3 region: CASRPTGDTQYF. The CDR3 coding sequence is TGTGCCAGCAGACCGACAGGAGATACGCAGTATTTT.

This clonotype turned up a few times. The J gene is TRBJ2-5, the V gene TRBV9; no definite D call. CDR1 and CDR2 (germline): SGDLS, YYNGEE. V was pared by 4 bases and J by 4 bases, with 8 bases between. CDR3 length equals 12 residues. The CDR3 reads CASSRSLETQYF. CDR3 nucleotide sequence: TGTGCCAGCAGCCGTAGTTTAGAGACCCAGTACTTC.

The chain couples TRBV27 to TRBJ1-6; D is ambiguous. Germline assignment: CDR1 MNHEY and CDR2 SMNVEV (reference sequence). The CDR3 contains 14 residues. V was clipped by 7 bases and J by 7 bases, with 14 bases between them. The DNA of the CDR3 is TGTGCCAGCATGGCAAGTGGGAGGAATTCACCCCTCCACTTT. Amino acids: CASMASGRNSPLHF.

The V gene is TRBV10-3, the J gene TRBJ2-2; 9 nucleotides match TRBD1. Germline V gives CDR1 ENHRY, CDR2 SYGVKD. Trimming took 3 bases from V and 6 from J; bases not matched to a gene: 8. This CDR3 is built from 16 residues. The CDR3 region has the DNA TGTGCCATCAGTGATGCCGGGACAGGGTATCCCGGGGAGCTGTTTTTT. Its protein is CAISDAGTGYPGELFF.

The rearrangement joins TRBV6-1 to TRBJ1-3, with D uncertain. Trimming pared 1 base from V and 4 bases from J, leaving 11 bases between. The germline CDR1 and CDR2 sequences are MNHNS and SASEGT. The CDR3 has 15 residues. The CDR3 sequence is CASSEGYRDGNTIYF. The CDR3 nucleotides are TGTGCCAGCAGTGAAGGGTACAGAGACGGAAACACCATATATTTT.

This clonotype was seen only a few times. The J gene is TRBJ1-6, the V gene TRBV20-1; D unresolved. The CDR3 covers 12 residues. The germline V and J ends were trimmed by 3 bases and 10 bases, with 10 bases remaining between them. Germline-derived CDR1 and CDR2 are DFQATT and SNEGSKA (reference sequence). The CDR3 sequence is CSASSGESPLHF. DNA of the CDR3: TGCAGTGCTAGCTCGGGAGAATCACCCCTCCACTTT.

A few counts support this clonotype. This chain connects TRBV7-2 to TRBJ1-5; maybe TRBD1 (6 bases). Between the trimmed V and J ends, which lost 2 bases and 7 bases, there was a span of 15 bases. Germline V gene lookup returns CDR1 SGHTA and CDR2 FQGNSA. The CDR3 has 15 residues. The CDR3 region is CASSLLGGAGQPQHF. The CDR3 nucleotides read TGTGCCAGCAGCTTATTGGGGGGCGCCGGGCAGCCCCAGCATTTT.

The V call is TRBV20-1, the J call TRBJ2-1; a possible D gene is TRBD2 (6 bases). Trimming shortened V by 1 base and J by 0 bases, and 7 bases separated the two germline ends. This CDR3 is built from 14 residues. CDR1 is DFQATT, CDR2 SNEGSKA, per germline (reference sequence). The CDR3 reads CSARVAVSYNEQFF. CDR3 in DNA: TGCAGTGCTAGAGTAGCGGTCTCCTACAATGAGCAGTTCTTC.

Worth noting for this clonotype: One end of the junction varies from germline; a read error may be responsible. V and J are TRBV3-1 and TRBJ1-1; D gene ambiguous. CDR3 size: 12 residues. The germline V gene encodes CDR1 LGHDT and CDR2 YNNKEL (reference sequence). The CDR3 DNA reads TGTGCCAGCGGCCACAAGAACACTGAAGCTTTCTTT. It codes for CASGHKNTEAFF.

DNA of the CDR3: TGCAGCGCCCCCATGGTAGGGCTCGCTGAAGCTTTCTTT. It encodes CSAPMVGLAEAFF. The J gene is TRBJ1-1, the V gene TRBV29-1; D uncertain. Trimming took 7 bases from V and 6 from J, leaving 18 bases between them. This CDR3 has 13 amino acids. Looked up from germline, CDR1 is SQVTM and CDR2 is ANQGSEA.